The clone carrying this T cell receptor beta chain was seen a single time. The antigen is not known. This sample is drawn from a study of cytomegalovirus exposure and HLA in healthy donors. The CDR3 runs to 16 residues. The germline V gene has CDR1 SGHTS and CDR2 YDEGEE. Between the trimmed V and J ends, which lost 7 bases and 1 base, there was a span of 18 bases. Vbeta (60) and Jbeta (13) primers were used in the PCR. TCRdb keeps only in-frame clones here, not all; method: immunoSEQ multiplex PCR. This sample has about 180,000 clones, with roughly 75% found just once. Findings and caveats of the study: What a later analysis reportedly showed was that an Asian-associated ancestry cluster had fewer N-insertions than the 666-donor mean.

The chain joins TRBV5-8 to TRBJ1-3; D not resolved. This TCR was sampled from a female donor in good health and CMV-seronegative. Sequenced sample: PBMCs. CDR3 loop: CASPLRRRTSGNTIYF. CDR3 nucleotide sequence: TGTGCCAGCCCCCTCAGGAGGAGGACGTCTGGAAACACCATATATTTT.